Following are 23 T cell receptor beta chains from one sample sequenced in a study of cytomegalovirus exposure and HLA in healthy donors. PCR employed 60 Vbeta and 13 Jbeta primers. Clones were sequenced by immunoSEQ multiplex PCR, and TCRdb holds only the in-frame ones, with some missing. This sample has about 260,000 clones, with roughly 81% found just once. The sequencing input was PBMCs. The receptors were sampled from a woman between 35 and 50 years old in good health and CMV-seropositive.

In DNA form, the CDR3 reads TGTGCCAGCAGTCCGAGAACAGGGACTGGGGCCAACGTCCTGACTTTC. This translates into CASSPRTGTGANVLTF. The chain joins TRBV27 to TRBJ2-6, with a possible D match to TRBD1 (6 bases). V was shortened by 5 bases and J by 2 bases, with 13 bases between the two germline ends. Germline V gene data show CDR1 as MNHEY and CDR2 as SMNVEV (reference sequence). The CDR3 extends over 16 amino acids.

The chain carries TRBV19 and TRBJ1-3; D is uncertain. V was trimmed by 7 bases and J by 8 bases, leaving 12 bases between them. This CDR3 is 12 amino acids long. Per the germline V gene, CDR1 is LNHDA and CDR2 is SQIVND (reference sequence). CDR3 bases: TGTGCCAGTAAATCCCCTGGGCACACCATATATTTT. Translating it yields CASKSPGHTIYF.

V gene TRBV19 combines with J gene TRBJ1-1; D perhaps matches TRBD1 (6 bases). The CDR3 runs 17 residues. With 4 bases removed from V and 0 bases from J, the gap between germline ends came to 18 bases. CDR1 is LNHDA and CDR2 is SQIVND in the germline V gene (reference sequence). The CDR3 region has the DNA TGTGCCAGTAGTACCAGAAGGGGGATCTCTTTGAACACTGAAGCTTTCTTT. Its protein product is CASSTRRGISLNTEAFF.

This clone was seen once. The genes are TRBV7-3 and TRBJ2-7, with TRBD2 identical over 10 bases. This CDR3 region has 14 residues. The junction had 3 bases not matched to a gene; V was cut back by 5 bases and J by 2 bases. CDR1 is SGHTA, CDR2 FQGTGA, per germline. In DNA form, the CDR3 reads TGTGCCAGCAGCCCACTAGCGGGACCCTACGAGCAGTACTTC. Its translation is CASSPLAGPYEQYF.

The V and J genes are TRBV5-1 and TRBJ2-7, with 9 bases lining up with TRBD1. The CDR3 sequence is 15 residues long. V was clipped by 6 bases and J by 7 bases; unmatched bases: 14. CDR1 SGHRS and CDR2 YFSETQ come from the germline V gene. DNA for the CDR3: TGCGCCAGCACCTCACGGGGGACAGGGTTAGAGGAGCAGTACTTC. Translating gives CASTSRGTGLEEQYF.

The V gene is TRBV4-2, the J gene TRBJ2-7; 14 bases agree with TRBD2. The V and J ends lost 0 bases and 0 bases, in that order; junction bases with no gene match: 7. Germline-derived CDR1 and CDR2 are LGHNA and YNFKEQ. This CDR3 is built from 19 residues. CDR3 protein: CASSQDQGTSGSTSYEQYF. The CDR3 bases are TGTGCCAGCAGCCAAGATCAGGGGACTAGCGGGAGTACCTCCTACGAGCAGTACTTC.

V and J are TRBV4-3 and TRBJ2-2; TRBD2 matches at 9 bases. CDR3 length: 18 amino acids. The germline V gene has CDR1 LGHNA and CDR2 YSLEER. Trimming at V came to 1 base and at J to 0 bases, leaving 6 bases not matched to a gene. The CDR3 sequence: CASSQVVLAGANTGELFF. CDR3 bases: TGCGCCAGCAGCCAAGTTGTGTTAGCGGGAGCGAACACCGGGGAGCTGTTTTTT.

The chain links TRBV10-3 to TRBJ2-3; 9 positions match TRBD2. Trimming removed 6 bases from V and 5 bases from J; junction bases left unmatched: 9. Germline V CDR1 and CDR2: ENHRY, SYGVKD. This CDR3 has 15 amino acids. CDR3 residues: CAISRWTSVEDTQYF. Written as DNA, the CDR3 is TGTGCCATCAGCCGGTGGACTAGCGTCGAAGATACGCAGTATTTT.

V is TRBV2 and J is TRBJ1-2; D is perhaps TRBD1 (5 bases). Trimming stripped 3 bases from V and 4 bases from J, with 9 bases between. The CDR3 is 13 residues long. Germline V gives CDR1 SNHLY, CDR2 FYNNEI. CDR3 amino acids: CASSDARAYGYTF. In nucleotides, the CDR3 is TGTGCCAGCAGTGACGCCAGGGCCTATGGCTACACCTTC.

The table lists this clone with a count of one. V gene TRBV30 combines with J gene TRBJ1-1; tentative D call: TRBD1 (5 bases). The V gene lost 5 bases and the J gene lost 1 base, with 14 bases spanning the gap. The CDR3 spans 14 residues. CDR1 and CDR2 (germline): GTSNPN, SVGIG (reference sequence). The DNA for the CDR3 is TGTGCCTGGGGAACAGGACAATCGAACACTGAAGCTTTCTTT. Translated, it gives CAWGTGQSNTEAFF. Full variable domain (remainder filled in from reference TRBV30 and TRBJ1-1): SQTIHQWPATLVQPVGSPLSLECTVEGTSNPNLYWYRQAAGRGLQLLFYSVGIGQISSEVPQNLSASRPQDRQFILSSKKLLLSDSGFYLCAWGTGQSNTEAFFGQGTRLTVV.

This clone occurred once. The J gene is TRBJ1-4, the V gene TRBV7-2, with TRBD1 as a possible D gene (5 bases). CDR3 length: 14 residues. Per the germline V gene, CDR1 is SGHTA and CDR2 is FQGNSA. V shed 3 bases and J shed 4 bases, with 9 bases lying between them. The CDR3 region has the DNA TGTGCCAGCAGCTTGGACATTAGTAATGAAAAACTGTTTTTT. Protein product: CASSLDISNEKLFF.

V usage is TRBV25-1 and J usage is TRBJ1-4, with D unclear. The CDR3 runs 11 residues. CDR1 and CDR2 (germline): MGHDK, SYGVNS. Between the trimmed V and J ends, which lost 6 bases and 5 bases, there was a span of 4 bases. The CDR3 DNA sequence: TGTGCCAGCAGAACAAATGAAAAACTGTTTTTT. It translates to CASRTNEKLFF.

The CDR3 sequence is CASRDLGSEKLFF. For the CDR3, the DNA is TGTGCCAGTCGGGACTTAGGAAGCGAAAAACTGTTTTTT. The chain combines TRBV19 with TRBJ1-4; tentatively, D is TRBD1 (5 bases). CDR1 LNHDA and CDR2 SQIVND come from the germline V gene (reference sequence). The CDR3 has 13 residues. V was cut by 8 bases and J by 8 bases, with 15 bases left in between.

This clone was found a few times. This chain uses TRBV29-1 with TRBJ1-1; 11 bases agree with TRBD1. This CDR3 has 14 amino acids. J lost 4 bases, V lost 5 bases, and 6 bases had no gene match. Per germline, CDR1 SQVTM and CDR2 ANQGSEA. The CDR3 region is CSVYAGTGGTEAFF. In DNA form, the CDR3 reads TGCAGCGTTTACGCCGGGACAGGGGGCACTGAAGCTTTCTTT.

The chain couples TRBV20-1 to TRBJ2-1; D gene unclear. V was cut by 4 bases and J by 7 bases, with 5 bases left in between. CDR1 is DFQATT and CDR2 is SNEGSKA in the germline V gene (reference sequence). The CDR3 has 10 residues. The CDR3 loop is CSAINNEQFF. In DNA, the CDR3 is TGCAGTGCTATAAATAATGAGCAGTTCTTC.

V and J are TRBV27 and TRBJ2-7, with TRBD2 matching 10 bases. With 1 base clipped from V and 5 bases from J, the junction kept 11 bases outside the gene matches. Germline CDR1 and CDR2: MNHEY and SMNVEV (reference sequence). The CDR3 contains 17 residues. CDR3 sequence (DNA): TGTGCCAGCAGTTTATACTACGGGGCTAGCGGGAGCAACGAGCAGTACTTC. Translated, it gives CASSLYYGASGSNEQYF.

This clone was observed once. The V call is TRBV28, the J call TRBJ2-3; TRBD2 agrees at 10 bases. The CDR3 runs to 14 residues. The germline gives CDR1 MDHEN, CDR2 SYDVKM. The V and J ends lost 5 bases and 5 bases, in that order; junction bases with no gene match: 4. This CDR3 reads CASSKSSGRDTQYF. CDR3 nucleotide sequence: TGTGCCAGCAGTAAGTCTAGCGGGAGAGATACGCAGTATTTT.

The chain recombines TRBV5-1 with TRBJ2-5; D might be TRBD2 (5 bases). Germline values: CDR1 SGHRS, CDR2 YFSETQ. The CDR3 is made up of 15 amino acids. V shed 0 bases and J shed 6 bases, with 15 bases lying between them. The CDR3 spells CASSLDWAGGQTQYF. The CDR3, as DNA: TGCGCCAGCAGCTTGGACTGGGCCGGAGGTCAGACCCAGTACTTC.

This chain's CDR3 is CSVRSGQTMSTGELFF. CDR3 nucleotide sequence: TGCAGCGTTAGATCGGGACAGACGATGTCCACCGGGGAGCTGTTTTTT. V usage is TRBV29-1 and J usage is TRBJ2-2; 7 bases line up with TRBD1. Germline V gives CDR1 SQVTM, CDR2 ANQGSEA. CDR3 length: 16 amino acids. V was pared by 5 bases and J by 4 bases, with 13 bases of the junction left unmatched.

V usage is TRBV20-1 and J usage is TRBJ2-3; no definite D call. From germline, CDR1 is DFQATT and CDR2 SNEGSKA (reference sequence). V lost 0 bases to trimming and J lost 11 bases, with 9 bases between them. CDR3 size: 11 residues. The CDR3 DNA sequence: TGCAGTGCTAGAGATAGCAACTGGCAGTATTTT. Protein product: CSARDSNWQYF.

The V gene is TRBV11-1, the J gene TRBJ2-5; D remains ambiguous. Germline V CDR1 and CDR2: SGHAT, FQDESV (reference sequence). This CDR3 has 14 residues. With 1 base removed from V and 4 bases from J, the gap between germline ends came to 10 bases. CDR3 loop: CASSLGQVGETQYF. For the CDR3, the DNA is TGTGCCAGCAGCTTAGGGCAGGTGGGAGAGACCCAGTACTTC. The entire variable domain, with the rest obtained from reference TRBV11-1 and TRBJ2-5, is as follows: EAEVAQSPRYKITEKSQAVAFWCDPISGHATLYWYRQILGQGPELLVQFQDESVVDDSQLPKDRFSAERLKGVDSTLKIQPAELGDSAMYLCASSLGQVGETQYFGPGTRLLVL.

This chain uses TRBV29-1 with TRBJ1-1, with D unclear. Trimming pared 4 bases from V and 3 bases from J, leaving 6 bases between. The CDR3 has 11 residues. CDR1 is SQVTM, CDR2 ANQGSEA, per germline. This CDR3 is CSVGKYTEAFF. CDR3 nucleotide sequence: TGCAGCGTTGGTAAATACACTGAAGCTTTCTTT.

This sequence joins TRBV7-2 and TRBJ2-3, with 9 bases fitting TRBD2. Germline CDR1 and CDR2: SGHTA and FQGNSA. The trim removed 5 bases at V and 5 bases at J, leaving 11 bases unmatched. This CDR3 is built from 16 residues. The CDR3 loop is CASSPGGGRAGDTQYF. The CDR3 DNA follows: TGTGCCAGCAGCCCGGGGGGCGGGAGGGCCGGAGATACGCAGTATTTT. Using reference TRBV7-2 and TRBJ2-3 for the parts outside the CDR3, the full variable domain is GAGVSQSPSNKVTEKGKDVELRCDPISGHTALYWYRQSLGQGLEFLIYFQGNSAPDKSGLPSDRFSAERTGGSVSTLTIQRTQQEDSAVYLCASSPGGGRAGDTQYFGPGTRLTVL.